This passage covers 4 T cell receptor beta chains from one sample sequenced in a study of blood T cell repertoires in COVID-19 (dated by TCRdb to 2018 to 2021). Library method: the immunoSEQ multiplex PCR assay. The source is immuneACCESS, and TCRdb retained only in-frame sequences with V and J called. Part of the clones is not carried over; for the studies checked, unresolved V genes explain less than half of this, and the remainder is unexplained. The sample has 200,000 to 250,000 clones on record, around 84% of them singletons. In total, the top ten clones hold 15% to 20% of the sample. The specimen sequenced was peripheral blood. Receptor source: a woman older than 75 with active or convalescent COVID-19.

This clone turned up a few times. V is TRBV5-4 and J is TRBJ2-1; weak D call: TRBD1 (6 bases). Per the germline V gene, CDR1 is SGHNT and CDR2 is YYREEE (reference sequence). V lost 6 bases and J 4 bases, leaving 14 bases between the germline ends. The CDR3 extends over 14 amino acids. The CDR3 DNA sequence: TGTGCCAGCACCGACGGGACACTATACAATGAGCAGTTCTTC. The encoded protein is CASTDGTLYNEQFF.

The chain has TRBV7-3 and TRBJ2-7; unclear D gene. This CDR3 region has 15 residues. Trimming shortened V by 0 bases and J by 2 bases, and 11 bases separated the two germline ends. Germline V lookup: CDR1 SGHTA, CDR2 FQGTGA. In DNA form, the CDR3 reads TGTGCCAGCAGCTTAACAGGCAGCGCAACCTACGAGCAGTACTTC. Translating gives CASSLTGSATYEQYF. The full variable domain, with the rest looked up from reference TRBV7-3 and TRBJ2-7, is GAGVSQTPSNKVTEKGKYVELRCDPISGHTALYWYRQSLGQGPEFLIYFQGTGAADDSGLPNDRFFAVRPEGSVSTLKIQRTERGDSAVYLCASSLTGSATYEQYFGPGTRLTVT.

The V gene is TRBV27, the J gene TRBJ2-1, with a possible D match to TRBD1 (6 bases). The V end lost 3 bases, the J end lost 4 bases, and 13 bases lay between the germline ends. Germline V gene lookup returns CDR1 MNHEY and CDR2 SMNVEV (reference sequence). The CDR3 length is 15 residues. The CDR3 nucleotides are TGTGCCAGCAGTTTTCTCACAGGGCAATACAATGAGCAGTTCTTC. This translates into CASSFLTGQYNEQFF.

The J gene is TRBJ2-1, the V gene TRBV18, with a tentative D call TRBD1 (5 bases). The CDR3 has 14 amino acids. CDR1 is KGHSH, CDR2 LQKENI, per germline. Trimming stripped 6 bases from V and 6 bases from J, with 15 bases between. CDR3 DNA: TGTGCCAGCTCGCCCACAGGAGTTCCCAATGAGCAGTTCTTC. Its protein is CASSPTGVPNEQFF.